This TCR beta chain derives from a study of blood T cells in healthy people across ages. Germline V gene lookup returns CDR1 MDHEN and CDR2 SYDVKM. The ends were cut back, 6 bases at V and 0 bases at J, with 15 bases in the middle. The length of the CDR3 is 15 residues. Donor samples were obtained from healthy Caucasian individuals from Russia, aged about 6 to 90. Samples had at least 6.5 million PBMCs isolated from them. Together with a sample-barcoded 5' primer, a J-beta primer mix was included in a second PCR lasting 7 to 11 cycles. Each CDR3 protein is one row after TCRdb ran MiXCR on the 5' RACE reads. The sample gives 790,000 or so distinct CDR3 sequences, less than 60% of which show up once; 18% is in the top ten.

Sequenced input: blood. V usage is TRBV28 and J usage is TRBJ2-7; possible D gene TRBD2, 5 bases. This TCR came from an elderly man in good health. The CDR3, as DNA: TGTGCCAGCAGAGAACCGGGATTGAGCTCCTACGAGCAGTACTTC. As protein: CASREPGLSSYEQYF. The full variable domain, its missing parts supplied by reference TRBV28 and TRBJ2-7, is DVKVTQSSRYLVKRTGEKVFLECVQDMDHENMFWYRQDPGLGLRLIYFSYDVKMKEKGDIPEGYSVSREKKERFSLILESASTNQTSMYLCASREPGLSSYEQYFGPGTRLTVT.